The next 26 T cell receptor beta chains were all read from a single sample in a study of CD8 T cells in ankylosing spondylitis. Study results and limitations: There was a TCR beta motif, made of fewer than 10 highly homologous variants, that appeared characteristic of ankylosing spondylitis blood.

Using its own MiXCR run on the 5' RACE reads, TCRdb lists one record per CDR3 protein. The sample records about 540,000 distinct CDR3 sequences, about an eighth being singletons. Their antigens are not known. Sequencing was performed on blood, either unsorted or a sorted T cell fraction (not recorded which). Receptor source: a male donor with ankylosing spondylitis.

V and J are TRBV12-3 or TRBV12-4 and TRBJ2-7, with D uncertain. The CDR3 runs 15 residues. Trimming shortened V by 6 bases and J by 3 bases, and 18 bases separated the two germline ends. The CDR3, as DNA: TGTGCCAGCAGCCCCGGAAGCTCCCCTCTCTACGAGCAGTACGTC. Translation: CASSPGSSPLYEQYV.

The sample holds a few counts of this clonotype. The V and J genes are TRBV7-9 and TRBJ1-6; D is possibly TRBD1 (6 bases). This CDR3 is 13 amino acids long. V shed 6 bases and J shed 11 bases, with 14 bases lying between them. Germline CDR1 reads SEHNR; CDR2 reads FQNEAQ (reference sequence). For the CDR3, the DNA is TGTGCCAGCAGGCCCGACAGGCCCGCACCCCTCCACTTT. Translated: CASRPDRPAPLHF.

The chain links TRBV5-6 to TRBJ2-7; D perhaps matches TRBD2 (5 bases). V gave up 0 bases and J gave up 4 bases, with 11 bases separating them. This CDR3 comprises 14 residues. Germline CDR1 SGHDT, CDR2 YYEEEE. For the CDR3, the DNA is TGTGCCAGCAGCTTGGTTGGCGGGTGGTACGAGCAGTACTTC. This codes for CASSLVGGWYEQYF.

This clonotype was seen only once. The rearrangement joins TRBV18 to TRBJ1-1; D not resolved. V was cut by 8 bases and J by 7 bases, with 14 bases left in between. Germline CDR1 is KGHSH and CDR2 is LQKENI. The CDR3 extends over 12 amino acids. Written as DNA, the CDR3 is TGTGCCAGCAAAGGCCGGACCAGTGAAGCTTTCTTT. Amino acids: CASKGRTSEAFF.

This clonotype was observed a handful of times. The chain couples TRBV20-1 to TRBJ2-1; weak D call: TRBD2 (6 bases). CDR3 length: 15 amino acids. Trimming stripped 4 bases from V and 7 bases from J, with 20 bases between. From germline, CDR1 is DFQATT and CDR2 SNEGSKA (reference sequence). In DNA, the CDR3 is TGCAGTGCTAAGGACTCCCAGGGAGGACGTAATGAGCAGTTCTTC. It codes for CSAKDSQGGRNEQFF.

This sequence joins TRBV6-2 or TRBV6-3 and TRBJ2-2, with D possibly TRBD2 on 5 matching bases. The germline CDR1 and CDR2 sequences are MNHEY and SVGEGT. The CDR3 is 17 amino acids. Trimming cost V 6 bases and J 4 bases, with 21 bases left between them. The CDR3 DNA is TGTGCCAGCAGCCCGAGCCGACTGAGGGTGAGCACCGGGGAGCTGTTTTTT. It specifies CASSPSRLRVSTGELFF.

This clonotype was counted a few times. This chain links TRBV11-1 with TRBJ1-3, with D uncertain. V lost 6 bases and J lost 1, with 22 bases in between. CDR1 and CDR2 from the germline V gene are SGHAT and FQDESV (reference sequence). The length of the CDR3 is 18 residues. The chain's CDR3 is CASSESRFSGFSGNTIYF. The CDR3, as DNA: TGTGCCAGCAGTGAGAGCAGATTCTCTGGGTTTTCTGGAAACACCATATATTTT.

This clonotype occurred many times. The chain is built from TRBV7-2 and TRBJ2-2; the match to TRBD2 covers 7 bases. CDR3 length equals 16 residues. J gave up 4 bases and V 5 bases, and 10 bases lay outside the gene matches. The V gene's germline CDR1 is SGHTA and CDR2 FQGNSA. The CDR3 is CASSLLGEGSTGELFF. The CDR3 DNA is TGTGCCAGCAGCCTCTTGGGGGAGGGAAGCACCGGGGAGCTGTTTTTT.

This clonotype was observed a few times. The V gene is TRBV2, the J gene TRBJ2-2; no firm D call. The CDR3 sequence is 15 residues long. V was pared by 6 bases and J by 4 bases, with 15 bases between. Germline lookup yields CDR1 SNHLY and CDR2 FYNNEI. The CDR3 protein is CASRFYDGFTGELFF. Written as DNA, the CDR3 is TGTGCCAGCAGATTCTACGACGGATTCACCGGGGAGCTGTTTTTT.

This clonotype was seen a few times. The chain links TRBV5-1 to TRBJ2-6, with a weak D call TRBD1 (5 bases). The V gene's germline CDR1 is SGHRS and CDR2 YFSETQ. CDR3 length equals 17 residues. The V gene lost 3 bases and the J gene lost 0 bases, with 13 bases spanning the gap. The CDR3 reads CASSWSGASSGANVLTF. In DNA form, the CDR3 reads TGCGCCAGCAGCTGGAGTGGGGCGAGCTCTGGGGCCAACGTCCTGACTTTC.

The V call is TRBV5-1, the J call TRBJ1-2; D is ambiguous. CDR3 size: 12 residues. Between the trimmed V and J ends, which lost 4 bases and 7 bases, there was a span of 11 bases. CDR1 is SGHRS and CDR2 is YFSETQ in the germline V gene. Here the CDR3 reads CASSTTRAGYTF. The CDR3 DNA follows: TGCGCCAGCAGCACGACACGGGCTGGCTACACCTTC.

The CDR3, as DNA: TGTGCCAGCAGCCAAGATCCTCCACTAGCGGGAGCATCCCTGACCCAGTACTTC. The encoded protein is CASSQDPPLAGASLTQYF. The chain couples TRBV3-1 to TRBJ2-5; 11 bases align to TRBD2. CDR1 and CDR2 from the germline V gene are LGHDT and YNNKEL (reference sequence). The CDR3 consists of 18 residues. V lost 0 bases, J lost 7 bases, and 13 bases stayed unmatched.

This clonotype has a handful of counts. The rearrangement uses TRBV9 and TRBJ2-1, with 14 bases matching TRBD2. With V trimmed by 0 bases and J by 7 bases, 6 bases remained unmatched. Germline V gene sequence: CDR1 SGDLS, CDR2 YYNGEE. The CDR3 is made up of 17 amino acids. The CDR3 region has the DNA TGTGCCAGCAGCGTAGGGGGGGGACTAGCGGGAGTGAATGAGCAGTTCTTC. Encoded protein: CASSVGGGLAGVNEQFF.

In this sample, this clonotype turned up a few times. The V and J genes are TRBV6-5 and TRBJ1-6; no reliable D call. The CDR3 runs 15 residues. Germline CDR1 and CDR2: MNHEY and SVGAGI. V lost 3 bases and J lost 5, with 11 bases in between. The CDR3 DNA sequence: TGTGCCAGCAGTTATAGAACGGAAAATAATTCACCCCTCCACTTT. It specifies CASSYRTENNSPLHF.

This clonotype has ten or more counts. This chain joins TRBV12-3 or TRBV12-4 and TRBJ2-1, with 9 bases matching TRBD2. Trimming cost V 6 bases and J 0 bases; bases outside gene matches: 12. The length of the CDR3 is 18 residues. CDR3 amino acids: CASRSGTSSLGSYNEQFF. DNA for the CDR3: TGTGCCAGCAGGTCCGGGACTAGCAGCCTTGGCTCCTACAATGAGCAGTTCTTC.

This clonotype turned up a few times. The DNA for the CDR3 is TGTGCCACCAGTGATACTAGCGGGAGGACAGATACGCAGTATTTT. Translating gives CATSDTSGRTDTQYF. The J gene is TRBJ2-3, the V gene TRBV24-1, with 12 nucleotides matching TRBD2. The CDR3 is 15 residues long. The V and J ends lost 3 bases and 3 bases, in that order; junction bases with no gene match: 0. CDR1 and CDR2 from the germline V gene are KGHDR and SFDVKD.

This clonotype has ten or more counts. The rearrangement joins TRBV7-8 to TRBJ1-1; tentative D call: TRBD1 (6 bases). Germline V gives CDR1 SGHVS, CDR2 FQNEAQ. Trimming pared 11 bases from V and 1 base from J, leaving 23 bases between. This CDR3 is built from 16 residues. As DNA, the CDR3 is TGTGCCGCGGGGCAGGGGCTAAGGGGGAAGAACACTGAAGCTTTCTTT. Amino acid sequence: CAAGQGLRGKNTEAFF.

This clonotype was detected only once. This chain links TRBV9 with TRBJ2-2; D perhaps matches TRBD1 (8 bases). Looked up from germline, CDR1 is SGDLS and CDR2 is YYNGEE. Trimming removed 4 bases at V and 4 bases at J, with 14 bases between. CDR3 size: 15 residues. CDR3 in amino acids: CASSIHRGGTGELFF. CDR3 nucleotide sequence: TGTGCCAGCAGCATACACAGGGGGGGCACCGGGGAGCTGTTTTTT.

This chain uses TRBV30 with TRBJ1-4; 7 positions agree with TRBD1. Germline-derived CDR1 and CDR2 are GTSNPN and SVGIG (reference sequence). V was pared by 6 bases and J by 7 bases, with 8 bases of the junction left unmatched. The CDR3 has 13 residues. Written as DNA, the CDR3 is TGTGCCTGTTCCCCAGGGGGAGGTGAAAAACTGTTTTTT. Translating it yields CACSPGGGEKLFF.

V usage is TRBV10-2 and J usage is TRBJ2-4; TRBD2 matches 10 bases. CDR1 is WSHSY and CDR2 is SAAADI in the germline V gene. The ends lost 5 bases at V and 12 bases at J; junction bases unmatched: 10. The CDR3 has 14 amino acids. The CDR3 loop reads CASSLAGASWDQYF. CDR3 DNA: TGCGCCAGCAGTCTAGCGGGAGCGTCGTGGGATCAGTACTTC.

The CDR3 spells CASSSGIRTDTQYF. The CDR3 DNA is TGTGCCAGCTCAAGCGGGATCCGCACAGATACGCAGTATTTT. The chain has TRBV18 and TRBJ2-3, with 7 bases lining up with TRBD2. The junction had 3 bases not matched to a gene; V was cut back by 5 bases and J by 1 base. The germline V gene has CDR1 KGHSH and CDR2 LQKENI. The CDR3 extends over 14 amino acids.

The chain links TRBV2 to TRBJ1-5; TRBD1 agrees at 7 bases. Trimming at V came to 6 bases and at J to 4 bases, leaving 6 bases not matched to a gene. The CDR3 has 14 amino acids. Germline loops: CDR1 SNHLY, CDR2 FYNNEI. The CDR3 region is CASSLDRENQPQHF. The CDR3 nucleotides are TGTGCCAGCAGCTTAGACAGGGAGAATCAGCCCCAGCATTTT.

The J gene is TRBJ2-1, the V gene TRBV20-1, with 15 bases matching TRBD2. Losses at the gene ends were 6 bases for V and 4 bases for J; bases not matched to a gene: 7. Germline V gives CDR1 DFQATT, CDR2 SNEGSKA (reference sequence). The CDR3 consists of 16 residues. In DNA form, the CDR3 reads TGCAGTGCCAGGACTAGCGGGAGGGCTCGTTACAATGAGCAGTTCTTC. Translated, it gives CSARTSGRARYNEQFF.

CDR3: CASSQGRAATIRDTQYF. The CDR3 DNA reads as TGCGCCAGCAGCCAAGGCAGGGCAGCAACTATTAGAGATACGCAGTATTTT. The V call is TRBV4-1, the J call TRBJ2-3; the D gene is possibly TRBD1 (5 bases). The CDR3 sequence is 17 residues long. From germline, CDR1 is MGHRA and CDR2 YSYEKL. V was pared by 1 base and J by 5 bases, with 19 bases between.

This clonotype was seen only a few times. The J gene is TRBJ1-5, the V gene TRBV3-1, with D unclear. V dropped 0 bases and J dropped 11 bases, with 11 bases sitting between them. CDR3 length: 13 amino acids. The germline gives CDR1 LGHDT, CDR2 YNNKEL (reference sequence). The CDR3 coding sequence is TGTGCCAGCAGCCAAGACCCCTTCGGGGCCCAGCATTTT. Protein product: CASSQDPFGAQHF.

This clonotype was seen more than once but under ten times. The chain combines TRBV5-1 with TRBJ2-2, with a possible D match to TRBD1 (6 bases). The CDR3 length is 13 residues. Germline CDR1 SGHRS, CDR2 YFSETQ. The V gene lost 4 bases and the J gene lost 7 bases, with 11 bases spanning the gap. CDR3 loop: CASSVKGVGELFF. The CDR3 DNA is TGCGCCAGCAGCGTGAAGGGGGTCGGGGAGCTGTTTTTT.